This TCR beta chain is from a study of blood T cell repertoires in COVID-19. Overall study context: The United States, Italy and Spain were the sources of the acute and convalescent COVID-19 samples.

The V gene's germline CDR1 is KGHSH and CDR2 LQKENI. The trim removed 5 bases at V and 4 bases at J, leaving 7 bases unmatched. The CDR3 spans 15 residues. Study processing details: Quantification of nucleated cells was approximated via reference gene primer amplification. Sequencing was performed with immunoSEQ multiplex PCR; in TCRdb, only in-frame clones are kept and a portion is missing. V and J calls plus clone size are reproduced from that table; the DNA served to infer D and trimming. The sample shows roughly 170,000 clones, roughly nine tenths of them seen only once. This receptor was taken from a man aged 65 to 79 with active or convalescent COVID-19. The chain joins TRBV18 to TRBJ1-4; the match to TRBD1 covers 7 bases. The specimen was peripheral blood. The CDR3 reads CASSMDRRRNEKLFF. CDR3 coding DNA: TGTGCCAGCTCAATGGACAGGCGTCGTAATGAAAAACTGTTTTTT.